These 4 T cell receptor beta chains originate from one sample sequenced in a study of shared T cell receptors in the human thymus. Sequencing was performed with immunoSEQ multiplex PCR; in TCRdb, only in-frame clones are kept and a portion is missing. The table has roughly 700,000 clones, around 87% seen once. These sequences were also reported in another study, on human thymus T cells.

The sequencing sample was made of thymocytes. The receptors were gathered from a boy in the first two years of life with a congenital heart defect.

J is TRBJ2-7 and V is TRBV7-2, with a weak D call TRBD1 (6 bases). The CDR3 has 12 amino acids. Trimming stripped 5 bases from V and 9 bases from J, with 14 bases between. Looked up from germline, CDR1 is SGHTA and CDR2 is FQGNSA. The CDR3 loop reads CASSARTDGQYF. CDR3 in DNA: TGTGCCAGCAGCGCCAGGACAGACGGGCAGTACTTC.

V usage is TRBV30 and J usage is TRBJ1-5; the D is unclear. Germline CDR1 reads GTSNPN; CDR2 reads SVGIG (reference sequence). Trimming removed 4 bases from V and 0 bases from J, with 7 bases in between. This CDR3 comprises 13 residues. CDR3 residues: CAWTCYSNQPQHF. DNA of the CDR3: TGTGCCTGGACCTGTTATAGCAATCAGCCCCAGCATTTT.

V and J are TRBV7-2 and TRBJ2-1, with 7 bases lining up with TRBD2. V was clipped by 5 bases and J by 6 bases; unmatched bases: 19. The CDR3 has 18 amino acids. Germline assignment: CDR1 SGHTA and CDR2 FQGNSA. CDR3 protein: CASSLPRWRGGISNEQFF. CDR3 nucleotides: TGTGCCAGCAGCCTACCTCGGTGGAGGGGAGGGATTAGCAATGAGCAGTTCTTC.

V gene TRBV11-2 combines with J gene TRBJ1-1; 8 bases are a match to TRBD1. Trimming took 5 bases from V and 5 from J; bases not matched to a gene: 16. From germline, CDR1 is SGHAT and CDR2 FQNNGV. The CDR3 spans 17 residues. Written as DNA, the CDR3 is TGTGCCAGCAGCACACTTACCGAAGACAGGGGTCGGACTGAAGCTTTCTTT. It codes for CASSTLTEDRGRTEAFF.